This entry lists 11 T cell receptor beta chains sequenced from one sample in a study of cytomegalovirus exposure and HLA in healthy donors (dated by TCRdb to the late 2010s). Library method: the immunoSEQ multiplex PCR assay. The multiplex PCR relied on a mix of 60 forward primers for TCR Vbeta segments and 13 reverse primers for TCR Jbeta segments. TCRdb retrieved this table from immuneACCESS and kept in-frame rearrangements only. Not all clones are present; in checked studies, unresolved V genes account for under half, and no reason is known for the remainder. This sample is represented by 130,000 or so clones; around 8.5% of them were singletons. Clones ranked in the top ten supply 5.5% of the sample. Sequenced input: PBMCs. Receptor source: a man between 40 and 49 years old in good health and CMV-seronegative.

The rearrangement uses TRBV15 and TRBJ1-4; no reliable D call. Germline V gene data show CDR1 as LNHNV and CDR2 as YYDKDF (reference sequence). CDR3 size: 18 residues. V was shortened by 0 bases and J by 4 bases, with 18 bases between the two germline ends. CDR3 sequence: CATSRDHRTGEVNEKLFF. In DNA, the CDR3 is TGTGCCACCAGCAGAGATCATCGAACCGGGGAAGTTAATGAAAAACTGTTTTTT.

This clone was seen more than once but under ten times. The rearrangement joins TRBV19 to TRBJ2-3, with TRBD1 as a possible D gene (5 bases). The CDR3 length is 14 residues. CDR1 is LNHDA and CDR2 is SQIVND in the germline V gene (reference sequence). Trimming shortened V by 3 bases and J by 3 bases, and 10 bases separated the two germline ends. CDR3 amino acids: CASSIQGWTDTQYF. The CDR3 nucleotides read TGTGCCAGTAGTATTCAGGGATGGACAGATACGCAGTATTTT.

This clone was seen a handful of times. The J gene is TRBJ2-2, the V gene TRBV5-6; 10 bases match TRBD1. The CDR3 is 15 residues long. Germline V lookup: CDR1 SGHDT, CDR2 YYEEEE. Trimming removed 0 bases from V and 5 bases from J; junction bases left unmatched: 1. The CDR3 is CASSLGTGGTGELFF. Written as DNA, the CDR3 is TGTGCCAGCAGCTTGGGGACAGGGGGTACCGGGGAGCTGTTTTTT.

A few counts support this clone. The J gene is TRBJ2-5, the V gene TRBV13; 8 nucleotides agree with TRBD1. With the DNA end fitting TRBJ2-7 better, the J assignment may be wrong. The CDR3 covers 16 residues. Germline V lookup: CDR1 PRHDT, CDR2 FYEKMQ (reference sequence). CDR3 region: CASSSSPGTGFYEQYF. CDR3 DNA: TGTGCCAGCAGTTCGTCTCCCGGGACAGGATTCTACGAGCAGTACTTC.

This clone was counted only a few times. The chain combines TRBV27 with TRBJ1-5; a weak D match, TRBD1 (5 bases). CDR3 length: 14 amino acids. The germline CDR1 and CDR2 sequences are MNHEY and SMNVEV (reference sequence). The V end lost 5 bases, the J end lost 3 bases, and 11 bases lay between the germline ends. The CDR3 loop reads CASSLRGVNQPQHF. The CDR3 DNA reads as TGTGCCAGCAGTCTAAGGGGTGTCAATCAGCCCCAGCATTTT.

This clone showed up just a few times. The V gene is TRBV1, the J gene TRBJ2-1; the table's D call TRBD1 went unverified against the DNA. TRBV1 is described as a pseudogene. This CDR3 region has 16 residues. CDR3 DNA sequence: TGCACCAGCAGCGGCGACCGGGACAGGGCGCCTAGGGAGCAGTTCTTC. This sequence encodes CTSSGDRDRAPREQFF.

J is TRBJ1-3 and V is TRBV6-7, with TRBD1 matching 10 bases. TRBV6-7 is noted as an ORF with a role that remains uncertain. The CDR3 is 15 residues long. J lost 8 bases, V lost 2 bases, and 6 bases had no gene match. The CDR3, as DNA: TGTGCCAGCAGTTACCCTGGGACAGGGGAACACACCATATATTTT. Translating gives CASSYPGTGEHTIYF.

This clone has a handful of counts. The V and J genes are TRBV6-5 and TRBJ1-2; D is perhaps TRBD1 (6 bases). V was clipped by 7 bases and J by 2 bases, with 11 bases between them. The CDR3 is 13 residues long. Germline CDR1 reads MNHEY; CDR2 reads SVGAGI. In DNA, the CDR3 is TGTGCCAGCAATCGGGGGGGCAACTATGGCTACACCTTC. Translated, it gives CASNRGGNYGYTF.

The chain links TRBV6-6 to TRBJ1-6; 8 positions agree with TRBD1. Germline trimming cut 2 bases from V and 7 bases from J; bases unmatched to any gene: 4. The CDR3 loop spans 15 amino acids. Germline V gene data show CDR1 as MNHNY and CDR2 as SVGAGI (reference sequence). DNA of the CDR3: TGTGCCAGCAGTTACCCAGGGGGCAGCAATTCACCCCTCCACTTT. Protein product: CASSYPGGSNSPLHF.

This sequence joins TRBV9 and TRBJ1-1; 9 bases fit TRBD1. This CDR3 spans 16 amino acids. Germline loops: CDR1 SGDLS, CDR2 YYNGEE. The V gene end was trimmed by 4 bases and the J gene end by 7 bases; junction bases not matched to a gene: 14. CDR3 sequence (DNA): TGTGCCAGCAGCCCTGGGACAGGGCCAAAACAAGATGAAGCTTTCTTT. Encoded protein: CASSPGTGPKQDEAFF.

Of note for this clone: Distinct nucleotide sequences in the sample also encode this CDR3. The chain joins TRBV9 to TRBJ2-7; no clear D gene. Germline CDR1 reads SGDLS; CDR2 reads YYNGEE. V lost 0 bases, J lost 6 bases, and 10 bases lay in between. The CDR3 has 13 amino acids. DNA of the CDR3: TGTGCCAGCAGCGTAGTGGGCGAATCCGAGCAGTACTTC. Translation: CASSVVGESEQYF.